Each of the 32 T cell receptor beta chains below was sequenced from the same sample in a study of T cell changes during pregnancy in multiple sclerosis. Profiling relied on immunoSEQ multiplex PCR, and the TCRdb table lists in-frame clones only, not all of them. The data hold about 97,000 clones, with around nine tenths observed a single time. The sequencing used peripheral blood, collected in the second trimester of pregnancy. Source of these receptors: a female donor in good health, enrolled as a control in a pregnancy study.

V usage is TRBV18 and J usage is TRBJ2-3; the match to TRBD2 covers 12 bases. From germline, CDR1 is KGHSH and CDR2 LQKENI. The CDR3 covers 15 residues. Losses at the gene ends were 6 bases for V and 4 bases for J; bases not matched to a gene: 5. The CDR3 protein is CASSLTSGSADTQYF. DNA for the CDR3: TGTGCCAGCTCTCTGACTAGCGGGAGTGCAGATACGCAGTATTTT.

V and J are TRBV18 and TRBJ2-2, with D perhaps matching TRBD1 (6 bases). V was trimmed by 2 bases and J by 3 bases, leaving 13 bases between them. The germline gives CDR1 KGHSH, CDR2 LQKENI. The CDR3 runs 16 residues. CDR3 DNA: TGTGCCAGCTCACCAATCAGGGGCGAGGACACCGGGGAGCTGTTTTTT. Translation gives CASSPIRGEDTGELFF.

The chain is built from TRBV6-4 and TRBJ2-3; possible D gene TRBD2, 7 bases. The V end lost 2 bases, the J end lost 0 bases, and 9 bases lay between the germline ends. The CDR3 loop spans 15 amino acids. CDR1 and CDR2 from the germline V gene are MRHNA and SNTAGT. The CDR3 loop reads CASSDGGASTDTQYF. The CDR3, as DNA: TGTGCCAGCAGTGACGGGGGGGCCAGCACAGATACGCAGTATTTT.

V is TRBV27 and J is TRBJ2-1; D uncertain. Germline V lookup: CDR1 MNHEY, CDR2 SMNVEV (reference sequence). The CDR3 runs 15 residues. The V gene lost 4 bases and the J gene lost 2 bases, with 12 bases spanning the gap. This chain's CDR3 is CASSYDSGAYNEQFF. CDR3 sequence (DNA): TGTGCCAGCAGTTATGACTCCGGCGCCTACAATGAGCAGTTCTTC.

The rearrangement uses TRBV19 and TRBJ2-3, with TRBD1 identical over 8 bases. The CDR3 is made up of 15 amino acids. The V gene end was trimmed by 8 bases and the J gene end by 0 bases; junction bases not matched to a gene: 7. Germline V gives CDR1 LNHDA, CDR2 SQIVND (reference sequence). CDR3 sequence (DNA): TGTGCCAGTTCCGAGGACAGGGCTAGCACAGATACGCAGTATTTT. The encoded protein is CASSEDRASTDTQYF.

DNA of the CDR3: TGTGCCAGCAGGCCTAGCGGGGGAGGTGAGCAGTTCTTC. Residues: CASRPSGGGEQFF. V usage is TRBV5-4 and J usage is TRBJ2-1, with 10 bases aligning to TRBD2. Germline V gives CDR1 SGHNT, CDR2 YYREEE (reference sequence). The CDR3 consists of 13 residues. The V gene end was trimmed by 5 bases and the J gene end by 9 bases; junction bases not matched to a gene: 5.

CDR3 DNA sequence: TGTGCCAGTAGTATGGTGGACAGGGGGCCTGGAAACACCATATATTTT. Protein: CASSMVDRGPGNTIYF. This chain connects TRBV19 to TRBJ1-3; 11 nucleotides match TRBD1. The germline gives CDR1 LNHDA, CDR2 SQIVND (reference sequence). This CDR3 spans 16 amino acids. The ends lost 3 bases at V and 2 bases at J; junction bases unmatched: 3.

The rearrangement uses TRBV28 and TRBJ2-7; D might be TRBD2 (6 bases). Per the germline V gene, CDR1 is MDHEN and CDR2 is SYDVKM. The V and J ends lost 8 bases and 1 base respectively, with 12 bases between them. CDR3 size: 13 residues. This CDR3 is CASRPSVSYEQYF. CDR3 coding DNA: TGTGCCAGCCGACCTAGCGTTTCCTACGAGCAGTACTTC.

The chain links TRBV27 to TRBJ1-1; 8 bases are a match to TRBD1. Germline CDR1 and CDR2: MNHEY and SMNVEV (reference sequence). The V gene end was trimmed by 6 bases and the J gene end by 1 base; junction bases not matched to a gene: 7. The CDR3 is made up of 15 amino acids. The CDR3 loop reads CASSASGQANTEAFF. CDR3 sequence (DNA): TGTGCCAGCAGCGCGTCGGGACAGGCGAACACTGAAGCTTTCTTT.

The CDR3 here is CASSRQGNEQFF. The DNA of the CDR3 is TGTGCCAGCTCACGACAGGGAAATGAGCAGTTCTTC. The gene calls are TRBV18 and TRBJ2-1; 7 nucleotides line up with TRBD1. This CDR3 is 12 amino acids long. Germline CDR1 KGHSH, CDR2 LQKENI. V shed 4 bases and J 7 bases; nucleotides not matched to a gene: 1.

This clone was observed a handful of times. The V gene is TRBV7-9, the J gene TRBJ1-4; perhaps TRBD1 as D (5 bases). Germline V gives CDR1 SEHNR, CDR2 FQNEAQ (reference sequence). This CDR3 is built from 15 residues. Trimming took off 0 bases at V and 5 bases at J, with 10 bases between the two ends. The chain's CDR3 is CASSLAQARNEKLFF. The CDR3 region has the DNA TGTGCCAGCAGCTTAGCACAGGCGAGAAATGAAAAACTGTTTTTT.

V usage is TRBV5-6 and J usage is TRBJ1-2; weak D call: TRBD1 (6 bases). CDR1 is SGHDT, CDR2 YYEEEE, per germline. Trimming removed 3 bases from V and 5 bases from J, with 14 bases in between. The CDR3 covers 14 residues. This CDR3 is CASSSATGLYGYTF. CDR3 nucleotides: TGTGCCAGCAGCTCGGCGACAGGCCTTTATGGCTACACCTTC.

This clone was picked up a small number of times. The chain carries TRBV5-4 and TRBJ2-1, with 10 bases matching TRBD2. Germline loops: CDR1 SGHNT, CDR2 YYREEE (reference sequence). The CDR3 runs 15 residues. Trimming removed 4 bases from V and 4 bases from J; junction bases left unmatched: 5. CDR3 nucleotides: TGTGCCAGCAGCATCACGGGACTAGCGTACAATGAGCAGTTCTTC. It is translated as CASSITGLAYNEQFF.

This chain links TRBV19 with TRBJ1-2, with TRBD1 matching over 7 bases. Germline lookup yields CDR1 LNHDA and CDR2 SQIVND (reference sequence). V lost 7 bases, J lost 2 bases, and 7 bases stayed unmatched. The CDR3 totals 14 residues. The CDR3, as DNA: TGTGCCAGTATTGAGACAGGGCACAACTATGGCTACACCTTC. It is translated as CASIETGHNYGYTF.

V usage is TRBV19 and J usage is TRBJ1-2; tentatively, D is TRBD1 (6 bases). This CDR3 comprises 14 residues. The germline CDR1 and CDR2 sequences are LNHDA and SQIVND (reference sequence). The V gene lost 8 bases and the J gene lost 3 bases, with 16 bases spanning the gap. The CDR3 spells CASATDRWYYGYTF. The CDR3 DNA follows: TGTGCCAGTGCCACCGACAGGTGGTACTATGGCTACACCTTC.

V usage is TRBV7-9 and J usage is TRBJ2-6; possibly TRBD1 for D (5 bases). V lost 5 bases, J lost 2 bases, and 13 bases lay in between. CDR1 and CDR2 from the germline V gene are SEHNR and FQNEAQ (reference sequence). There are 16 residues in the CDR3. In DNA form, the CDR3 reads TGTGCCAGCAGCCCGGACATTTTTCCTGGGGCCAACGTCCTGACTTTC. This codes for CASSPDIFPGANVLTF. The full variable domain, its missing parts supplied by reference TRBV7-9 and TRBJ2-6, is DTGVSQNPRHKITKRGQNVTFRCDPISEHNRLYWYRQTLGQGPEFLTYFQNEAQLEKSRLLSDRFSAERPKGSFSTLEIQRTEQGDSAMYLCASSPDIFPGANVLTFGAGSRLTVL.

This clone was recorded once. The J gene is TRBJ1-1, the V gene TRBV14; no firm D call. The CDR3 runs 14 residues. Germline CDR1 is SGHDN and CDR2 is FVKESK. V was cut by 3 bases and J by 3 bases, with 11 bases left in between. CDR3 bases: TGTGCCAGCAGCCAGTCCTCTGTGTACACTGAAGCTTTCTTT. Translation: CASSQSSVYTEAFF.

The V and J genes are TRBV10-3 and TRBJ2-1, with TRBD1 identical over 9 bases. The trim removed 2 bases at V and 8 bases at J, leaving 10 bases unmatched. The CDR3 runs 16 residues. Germline assignment: CDR1 ENHRY and CDR2 SYGVKD. Here the CDR3 reads CAISENTRTGVHEQFF. The CDR3 nucleotides read TGTGCCATCAGTGAGAATACTAGGACAGGGGTACATGAGCAGTTCTTC.

The chain has TRBV7-9 and TRBJ2-5; perhaps TRBD1 as D (5 bases). Trimming left V 0 bases short and J 1 base short, with 6 bases between. The CDR3 runs 14 residues. Germline V gene lookup returns CDR1 SEHNR and CDR2 FQNEAQ (reference sequence). The CDR3 reads CASSLATVQETQYF. In nucleotides, the CDR3 is TGTGCCAGCAGCTTAGCGACAGTCCAAGAGACCCAGTACTTC.

The chain combines TRBV5-1 with TRBJ1-2, with D possibly TRBD1 on 5 matching bases. CDR1 is SGHRS and CDR2 is YFSETQ in the germline V gene. The V and J ends lost 0 bases and 6 bases respectively, with 12 bases between them. There are 14 residues in the CDR3. CDR3 bases: TGCGCCAGCAGCTTGGATGGTAGGGGCGATGGCTACACCTTC. It yields the protein CASSLDGRGDGYTF.

The rearrangement links TRBV15 to TRBJ2-3, with 9 bases that match TRBD2. CDR3 size: 16 residues. Germline lookup yields CDR1 LNHNV and CDR2 YYDKDF (reference sequence). V lost 5 bases and J lost 6; bases outside the gene matches: 12. In DNA, the CDR3 is TGTGCCACCAGCCCTCGACTAGCGGCCCTTTCTGATACGCAGTATTTT. Translated, it gives CATSPRLAALSDTQYF.

The chain carries TRBV27 and TRBJ2-7; 11 bases agree with TRBD1. The CDR3 runs to 15 residues. Per germline, CDR1 MNHEY and CDR2 SMNVEV (reference sequence). J gave up 4 bases and V 9 bases, and 11 bases lay outside the gene matches. The CDR3 nucleotides read TGTGCCAGTAGCGCCGGGACAGGGGGTTCGTACGAGCAGTACTTC. Translating it yields CASSAGTGGSYEQYF.

V usage is TRBV5-1 and J usage is TRBJ2-3; 9 bases are shared with TRBD2. The CDR3 is 17 residues long. After removal of 0 bases from V and 1 base from J, the junction contained 6 bases not matched to a gene. CDR1 is SGHRS and CDR2 is YFSETQ in the germline V gene. The CDR3 sequence is CASSLGASGVGTDTQYF. CDR3 sequence (DNA): TGCGCCAGCAGCTTGGGGGCTAGCGGGGTCGGCACAGATACGCAGTATTTT.

The chain links TRBV5-1 to TRBJ1-6, with D perhaps TRBD1 (6 bases). The CDR3 runs 17 residues. Deletions cut 4 bases from V and 4 bases from J, with 18 bases between. Germline V gene data show CDR1 as SGHRS and CDR2 as YFSETQ. CDR3 bases: TGCGCCAGCAGCGACTTTAGGGGGGGGTATTATAATTCACCCCTCCACTTT. Amino acid sequence: CASSDFRGGYYNSPLHF.

This clone came up once. V and J are TRBV6-5 and TRBJ2-1; 9 bases line up with TRBD2. This CDR3 spans 15 amino acids. Per the germline V gene, CDR1 is MNHEY and CDR2 is SVGAGI. V shed 6 bases and J 13 bases; nucleotides not matched to a gene: 16. The CDR3 reads CASSSRRGGFPTQFF. In nucleotides, the CDR3 is TGTGCCAGCAGCTCGAGGCGGGGGGGCTTTCCTACCCAGTTCTTC.

In its sample, this clone was seen once. The chain joins TRBV28 to TRBJ1-2; D is unresolved. The CDR3 runs 14 residues. The V end was cut by 3 bases, the J end by 8 bases, with 16 bases between. Germline V lookup: CDR1 MDHEN, CDR2 SYDVKM. CDR3 amino acids: CASSFQAGFVGYTF. In DNA, the CDR3 is TGTGCCAGCAGTTTTCAGGCAGGTTTTGTGGGCTACACCTTC.

This clone turned up a few times. This chain joins TRBV30 and TRBJ1-1; D remains unclear. The germline CDR1 and CDR2 sequences are GTSNPN and SVGIG (reference sequence). Deletions cut 1 base from V and 9 bases from J, with 9 bases between. The CDR3 is 11 amino acids. The CDR3 region has the DNA TGTGCCTGGAGTGCCAACAGAAAAGCTTTCTTT. It yields the protein CAWSANRKAFF.

Only one count was recorded for this clone. The chain is built from TRBV19 and TRBJ2-5; tentative D call: TRBD1 (6 bases). The CDR3 covers 14 residues. V was shortened by 6 bases and J by 2 bases, with 13 bases between the two germline ends. CDR1 LNHDA and CDR2 SQIVND come from the germline V gene (reference sequence). This CDR3 reads CASRRGGDQETQYF. The CDR3 DNA follows: TGTGCCAGTAGGCGAGGGGGAGATCAAGAGACCCAGTACTTC. Looking up the rest from reference TRBV19 and TRBJ2-5 gives the full variable domain: DGGITQSPKYLFRKEGQNVTLSCEQNLNHDAMYWYRQDPGQGLRLIYYSQIVNDFQKGDIAEGYSVSREKKESFPLTVTSAQKNPTAFYLCASRRGGDQETQYFGPGTRLLVL.

The chain is built from TRBV11-3 and TRBJ1-1; TRBD1 matches 9 bases. The CDR3 has 13 residues. V shed 5 bases and J 8 bases; nucleotides not matched to a gene: 6. Germline V lookup: CDR1 SGHNT, CDR2 YENEEA. CDR3: CASSGGQGREAFF. The CDR3 bases are TGTGCCAGCAGCGGAGGACAGGGGAGGGAAGCTTTCTTT.

The V gene is TRBV6-6, the J gene TRBJ1-2; TRBD1 matches at 8 bases. The junction had 2 bases not matched to a gene; V was cut back by 2 bases and J by 3 bases. CDR3 length: 14 residues. Germline CDR1 reads MNHNY; CDR2 reads SVGAGI (reference sequence). CDR3 bases: TGTGCCAGCAGTTACACGGGACAGGACTATGGCTACACCTTC. Protein: CASSYTGQDYGYTF.

V is TRBV5-6 and J is TRBJ2-2; D ambiguous. Germline lookup yields CDR1 SGHDT and CDR2 YYEEEE. The V gene lost 2 bases and the J gene lost 5 bases, with 10 bases spanning the gap. This CDR3 has 14 amino acids. CDR3 nucleotide sequence: TGTGCCAGCAGCTTTTTTAGCCCTACCGGGGAGCTGTTTTTT. Residues: CASSFFSPTGELFF.

V and J are TRBV5-1 and TRBJ1-5; D is uncertain. Deletions cut 0 bases from V and 2 bases from J, with 9 bases between. From germline, CDR1 is SGHRS and CDR2 YFSETQ. This CDR3 is 15 amino acids long. The CDR3 reads CASSLGLGGNQPQHF. Here the CDR3 DNA reads TGCGCCAGCAGCTTGGGATTGGGAGGCAATCAGCCCCAGCATTTT.